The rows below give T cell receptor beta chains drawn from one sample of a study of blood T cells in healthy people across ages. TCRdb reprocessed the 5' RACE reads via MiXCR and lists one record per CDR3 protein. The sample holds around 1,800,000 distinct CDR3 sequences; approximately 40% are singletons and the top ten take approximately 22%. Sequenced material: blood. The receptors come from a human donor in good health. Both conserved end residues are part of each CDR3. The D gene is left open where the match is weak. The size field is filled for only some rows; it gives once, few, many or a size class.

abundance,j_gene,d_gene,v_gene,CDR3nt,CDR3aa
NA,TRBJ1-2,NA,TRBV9,TGTGCCAGCAGCGTAGACAGGGAGGTTGGCTACACCTTC,CASSVDREVGYTF
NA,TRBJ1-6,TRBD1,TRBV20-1,TGCAGTGTTAGGGACAGGGAGGGTTCACCCCTCCACTTT,CSVRDREGSPLHF
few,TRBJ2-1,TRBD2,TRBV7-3,TGTGCCAGCAGCTTAGAAGCGGGGGTTTACAATGAGCAGTTCTTC,CASSLEAGVYNEQFF
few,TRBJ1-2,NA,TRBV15,TGTGCCACCAGCAGAGATCTCGCTCGCCCGGGGTATGGCTACACCTTC,CATSRDLARPGYGYTF
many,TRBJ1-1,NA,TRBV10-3,TGTGCCATCAGTGCGGGGGGGCCGTATGGGACTGAAGCTTTCTTT,CAISAGGPYGTEAFF
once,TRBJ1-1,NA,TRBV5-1,TGCGCCAGCAGCTTGAGTGTTGGGGGAGGGAACACTGAAGCTTTCTTT,CASSLSVGGGNTEAFF
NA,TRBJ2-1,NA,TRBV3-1,TGTGCCAGCAGCCCCAACCCGCAGTTGGGGAATGAGCAGTTCTTC,CASSPNPQLGNEQFF
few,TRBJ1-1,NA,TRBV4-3,TGCGCCAGCAGCCAAGTTGAGGGGAGCACTGAAGCTTTCTTT,CASSQVEGSTEAFF
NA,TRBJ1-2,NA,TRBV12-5,TGTGCTAGTGCCCCAACAAGCGCCTATGGCTACACCTTC,CASAPTSAYGYTF
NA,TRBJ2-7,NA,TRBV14,TGTGCCAGCAGCCAAGATTTAAGTCCCTACGAGCAGTACTTC,CASSQDLSPYEQYF
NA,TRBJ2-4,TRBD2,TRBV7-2,TGTGCCAGCAGCCTAAACAGCGGGGGCGGAAACATTCAGTACTTC,CASSLNSGGGNIQYF
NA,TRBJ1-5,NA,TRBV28,TGTGCCAGCAGTTTGCCAGTGGCCCAGCCCCAGCATTTT,CASSLPVAQPQHF
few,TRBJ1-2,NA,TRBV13,TGTGCCAGCAGCATTGGTGAATATGGCTACACCTTC,CASSIGEYGYTF
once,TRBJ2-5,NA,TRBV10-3,TGTGCCATCAGTGAGCCAGTCCAAGAGACCCAGTACTTC,CAISEPVQETQYF
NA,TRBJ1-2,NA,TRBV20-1,TGCAGTGCTTCAAGACGGGCTAACTATGGCTACACCTTC,CSASRRANYGYTF
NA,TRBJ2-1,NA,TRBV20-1,TGCAGTGCTAGTCGGGCTATAGGAGACAATGAGCAGTTCTTC,CSASRAIGDNEQFF
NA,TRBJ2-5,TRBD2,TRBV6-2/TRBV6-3,TGTGCCAGCAAACCCGGACTAGCGGGCGAGATCCAGTACTTC,CASKPGLAGEIQYF
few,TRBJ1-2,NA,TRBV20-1,TGCAGTGCTAGAGAGAAAGGCCGGTGGGAGGATGGCTACACCTTC,CSAREKGRWEDGYTF
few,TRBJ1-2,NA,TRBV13,TGTGCCAGCAGCTTAAAGGAATATGGCTACACCTTC,CASSLKEYGYTF
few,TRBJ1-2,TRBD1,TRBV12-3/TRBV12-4,TGTGCCAGCAGTTTAGACAGGGGGAAGTCTGGCTACACCTTC,CASSLDRGKSGYTF
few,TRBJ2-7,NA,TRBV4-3,TGCGCCAGCAGCCAAGAGATCAGCGCCTACGAGCAGTACTTC,CASSQEISAYEQYF
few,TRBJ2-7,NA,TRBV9,TGTGCCAGCAGCGTATCAGGGGTTGGCGAGCAGTACTTC,CASSVSGVGEQYF
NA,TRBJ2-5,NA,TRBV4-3,TGCGCCAGCAGCCAAGTCTTGGCGACAACCCAAGAGACCCAGTACTTC,CASSQVLATTQETQYF
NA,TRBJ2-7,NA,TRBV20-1,TGCAGTGCTAGTGCCCTCCTTATACACTCCTACGAGCAGTACTTC,CSASALLIHSYEQYF
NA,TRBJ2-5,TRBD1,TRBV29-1,TGCAGCGGAAAGGGACAGCTCAAAGAGACCCAGTACTTC,CSGKGQLKETQYF
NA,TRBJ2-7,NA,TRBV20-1,TGCAGTGCTTTAGGCTCGGGGCTGGGCGCCTACGAGCAGTACTTC,CSALGSGLGAYEQYF
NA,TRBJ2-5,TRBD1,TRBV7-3,TGTGCCAGCAGCTTAATAGGGGGCAACGGTGAGCAGTACTTC,CASSLIGGNGEQYF
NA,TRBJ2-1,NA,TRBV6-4,TGTGCCAGCAGTGACCTTCCAGAGGTTAACAATGAGCAGTTCTTC,CASSDLPEVNNEQFF
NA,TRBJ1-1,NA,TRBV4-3,TGCGCCAGCAGCCAAGGGACAGAGATCACTGAAGCTTTCTTT,CASSQGTEITEAFF
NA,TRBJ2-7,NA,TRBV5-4,TGTGCCAGCAGCCCTCCGGCGGGGACTGACTACGAGCAGTACTTC,CASSPPAGTDYEQYF
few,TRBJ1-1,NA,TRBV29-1,TGCAGCGTTGGGGCAACCATGAACACTGAAGCTTTCTTT,CSVGATMNTEAFF
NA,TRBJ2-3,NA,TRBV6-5,TGTGCCAGCAGTTACTCGGAATGGGCAGATACGCAGTATTTT,CASSYSEWADTQYF
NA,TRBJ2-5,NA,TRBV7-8,TGTGCCAGCAGCTTATCCGCCGTCAGGGGAGAGACCCAGTACTTC,CASSLSAVRGETQYF
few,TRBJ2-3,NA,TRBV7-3,TGTGCCAGCAGCCTCCAGGGGCCCCTTTCAGATACGCAGTATTTT,CASSLQGPLSDTQYF
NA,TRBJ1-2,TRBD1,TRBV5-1,TGCGCCAGCAGCTTGGCACGGACAGGGCCCTACCACGACCATGGCTACACCTTC,CASSLARTGPYHDHGYTF
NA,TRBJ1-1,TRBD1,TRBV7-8,TGTGCCAGCAGCCAGACAGGGTTCACTGAAGCTTTCTTT,CASSQTGFTEAFF
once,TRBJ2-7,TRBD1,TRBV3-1,TGTGCCAGCAGCCCCCCGAATAGGGACAGCTACTACGAGCAGTACTTC,CASSPPNRDSYYEQYF
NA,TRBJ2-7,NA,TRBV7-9,TGTGCCAGCAGCCGGACTCTAGAGGTCCACGAGCAGTACTTC,CASSRTLEVHEQYF
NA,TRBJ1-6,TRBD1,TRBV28,TGTGCCAGCAGCGACAGGGTGGGGGCACCCCTCCACTTT,CASSDRVGAPLHF
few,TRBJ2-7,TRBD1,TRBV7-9,TGTGCCAGCAGCCCGGAGGGGACAGGGGGTCATATCTCTTACGAGCAGTACTTC,CASSPEGTGGHISYEQYF
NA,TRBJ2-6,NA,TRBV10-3,TGTGCCTCCGGCTATACCTCTGGGGCCAACGTCCTGACTTTC,CASGYTSGANVLTF
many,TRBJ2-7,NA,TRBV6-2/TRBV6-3,TGTGCCAGCAGTTATGAGGGGAGATTCTCCTACGAGCAGTACTTC,CASSYEGRFSYEQYF
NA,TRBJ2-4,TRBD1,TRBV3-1,TGTGCCAGCAGCCAAGTGGGGACAGGGGTCTACATTCAGTACTTC,CASSQVGTGVYIQYF
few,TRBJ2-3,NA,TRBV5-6,TGTGCCAGCAGCTTTCTCTACAGAACCTTGGGCGATACGCAGTATTTT,CASSFLYRTLGDTQYF
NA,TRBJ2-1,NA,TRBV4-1,TGCGCCAGCAGCCGGCAGGAAAGGGTCTCCTACAATGAGCAGTTCTTC,CASSRQERVSYNEQFF
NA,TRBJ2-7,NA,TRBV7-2,TGTGCCAGCAGCTTAGCGCCAATGTACGAGCAGTACTTC,CASSLAPMYEQYF
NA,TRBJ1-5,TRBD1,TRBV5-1,TGCGCCAGCAGCGCCGGGACAGGGAGGGATCAGCCCCAGCATTTT,CASSAGTGRDQPQHF
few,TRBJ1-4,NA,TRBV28,TGTGCCAGCAGTACTACCGCCGGGACGTATGGTGAAAAACTGTTTTTT,CASSTTAGTYGEKLFF
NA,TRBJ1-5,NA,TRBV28,TGTGCCAGCAGTTCCCCCTCGACGAGCAATCAGCCCCAGCATTTT,CASSSPSTSNQPQHF
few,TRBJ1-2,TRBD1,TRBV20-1,TGCAGTGCTAGACGTGGGGACAGTGTTTATGGCTACACCTTC,CSARRGDSVYGYTF
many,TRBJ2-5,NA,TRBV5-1,TGCGCCAGCAGCTTCGGGGCCGGGGAGACCCAGTACTTC,CASSFGAGETQYF
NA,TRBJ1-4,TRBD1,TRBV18,TGTGCCAGCTCACCCCCGAGAGGGGGCGAGGGAAAACTGTTTTTT,CASSPPRGGEGKLFF
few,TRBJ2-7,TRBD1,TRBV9,TGTGCCAGCAGCGTGAACAGGGGATACGAGCAGTACTTC,CASSVNRGYEQYF
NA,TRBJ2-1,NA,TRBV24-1,TGTGCCACCAGCGTTAGCGACCTCTACAATGAGCAGTTCTTC,CATSVSDLYNEQFF
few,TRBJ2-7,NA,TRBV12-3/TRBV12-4,TGTGCCACCGCCTTTGCGGCGGGCTCCTACGAGCAGTACTTC,CATAFAAGSYEQYF
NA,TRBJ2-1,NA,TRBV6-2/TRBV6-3,TGTGCCAGCAGGACCGTCGGAGCCGATGAGCAGTTCTTC,CASRTVGADEQFF
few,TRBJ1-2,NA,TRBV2,TGTGCCAGCAGTGAACCCCCGGGACAAGGTTATGGCTACACCTTC,CASSEPPGQGYGYTF
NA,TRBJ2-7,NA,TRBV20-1,TGCAGTGCTCACGCCAGTGGGGGCTACGAGCAGTACTTC,CSAHASGGYEQYF
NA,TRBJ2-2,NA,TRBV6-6,TGTGCCAGCAGAAAGCACCCCACCGGGGAGCTGTTTTTT,CASRKHPTGELFF